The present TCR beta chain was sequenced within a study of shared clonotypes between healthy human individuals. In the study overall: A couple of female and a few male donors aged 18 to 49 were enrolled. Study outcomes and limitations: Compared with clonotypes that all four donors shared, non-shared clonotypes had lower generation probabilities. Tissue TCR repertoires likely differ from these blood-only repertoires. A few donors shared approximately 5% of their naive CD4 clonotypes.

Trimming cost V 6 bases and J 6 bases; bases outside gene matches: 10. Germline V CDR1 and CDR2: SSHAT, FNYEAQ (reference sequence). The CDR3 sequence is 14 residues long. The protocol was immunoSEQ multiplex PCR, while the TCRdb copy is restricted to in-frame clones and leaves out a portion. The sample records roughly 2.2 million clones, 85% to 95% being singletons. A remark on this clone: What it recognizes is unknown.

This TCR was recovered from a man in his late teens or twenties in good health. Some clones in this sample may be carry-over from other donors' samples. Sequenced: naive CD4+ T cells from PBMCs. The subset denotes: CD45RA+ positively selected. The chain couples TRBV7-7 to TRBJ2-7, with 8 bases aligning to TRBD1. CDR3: CASSSTTGVGEQYF. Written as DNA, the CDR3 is TGTGCCAGCAGTTCCACGACAGGGGTCGGCGAGCAGTACTTC.